This T cell receptor beta chain was found in a study of cytomegalovirus exposure and HLA in healthy donors listed by TCRdb under 2017. Some background on the complete study: An earlier analysis of approximately 600 of the donors reported approximately 290 Gb of sequence data and 120 million or so unique TCR beta sequences from some 180 million T cells. Alongside the repertoire data, information on donor age, sex, ethnicity and CMV serostatus was compiled. The study combined high-throughput TCR immunosequencing, statistical association of individual TCRs with disease status, and machine learning to predict cytomegalovirus infection status. Among about 390 genotyped donors of the cohort, an average of around 240,000 unique TCR beta nucleotide sequences were sequenced per donor, roughly a sixth of them non-productive. The study used immunosequencing to profile the T cell repertoires of approximately 640 subjects and linked those repertoires to cytomegalovirus serostatus. About 5 DR-DQ haplotypes were handled as single units for association and clustering, since linkage in the cohort was strong. Along with the approximately 620-subject first cohort, a separate validation cohort of over a hundred different subjects was used. Every discovery cohort repertoire had been produced on one sequencing platform. The number of typed donors differed by locus: roughly 620-640 for A, B, C, DRB1 and DQB1; approximately 530 for DQA1; around 580 for DPA1; and around 470 for DPB1. Rather than using new phenotypic data, the later analysis identified candidate immune exposures from TCR beta sequences and from how often those sequences occurred across donors. The aim of the study was to test whether cataloging public T cell receptors could identify signatures of past pathogen exposure. Of the 300 to 500 genotyped donors, approximately 80% were placed in the genetic ancestry cluster associated with self-reported Caucasian donors. In a later genetic analysis, genome-wide SNP genotypes for about three fifths of the roughly 670 donors were used, and that subset was treated as a discovery cohort. To decide whether each TCR beta V gene segment behaved as functional or pseudogenic, an earlier analysis of approximately 590 of the donors relied on high-throughput TCR beta sequencing. A later analysis re-analyzed previously published TCR beta repertoires from 666 donors and added high-resolution HLA genotyping to study TCR occurrence patterns. Class I and class II HLA loci were covered by the typing at four-digit resolution. An early release covering more than 500 HLA-typed donors comprised roughly 300 gigabases of sequencing data and 85 million to 100 million unique TCR sequences.

V drops 4 bases and J drops 5 bases, leaving 9 bases in between. Per the germline V gene, SGDLS is the CDR1 and YYNGEE is the CDR2. Its CDR3 holds 13 amino acids, cysteine through phenylalanine. Solely the CDR3 DNA is kept, with 39 bases framed from the first base. General study outcomes and caveats: A further reported finding was that TCR beta sequences accurately predicted the HLA-A and HLA-B alleles for most subjects in the first cohort. When HLA alleles, especially DR and DQ, strongly co-occurred, TCR associations were difficult to assign to individual alleles. Correlated functional status among segregating V segments might reflect linkage disequilibrium, but an unknown experimental factor could not be ruled out. In a later genetic analysis, fewer N-insertions in productive TCRs were reported among donors in an Asian-associated ancestry cluster than the approximately 710-donor mean. A later analysis reported that several top co-occurrence clusters appeared linked to parvovirus B19, influenza, CMV and Epstein-Barr virus. V-gene and J-gene trimming of TCR beta chains was associated with a missense DCLRE1C variant in a later genetic analysis, and the association was replicated in an independent cohort. In the study, 150 to 200 TCR beta chains were listed as associated with cytomegalovirus. In a later analysis, the rate of TCR association differed among HLA loci, with DRB1 alleles having the most associated TCRs and HLA-C alleles having the fewest. According to a later analysis, most CMV-associated TCR beta chains appeared to be HLA-restricted, and the HLA associations seemed to be driven largely by CMV exposure. Broadly in line with IMGT annotations, most TCR beta V segments showed up in productive rearrangements about 87% or about 30% of the time in an earlier analysis of several hundred of the donors. Immune exposure information for the cohort was limited to CMV serostatus. A cluster of highly shared sequence variants was judged likely to be a technical artifact of the sequencing pipeline. A few of the identified cytomegalovirus-associated TCR beta chains were confirmed in vitro to be specific for cytomegalovirus antigens. At a false discovery rate of 0.05, a later analysis linked about 16,000 TCR beta sequences to specific HLA alleles. In both the original and validation cohorts, the classifier was reported to diagnose cytomegalovirus status with high specificity and sensitivity. In this cohort, only TCR beta chains were sequenced, and detectable features were limited by the absence of alpha or paired-chain data. It was suggested by the authors that the approach could potentially be generalized to other disease states and immunological phenotypes. Most TCR sequences were observed very rarely across donors, whereas some public TCRs were present in many individuals. Because the 87-base-pair reads could not distinguish some IMGT-functional V segments, including TRBV6-2 and TRBV6-3, those segments were excluded. In a later analysis, HLA-associated TCR beta chains showed more clonal expansion and lower generation probabilities than non-associated chains that were equally common. Because HLA typing was unavailable for some donors at each locus, only the typed subset was used in association tests. Because counts were too low, fewer than 20 rarely observed V segments, including chromosome 9 orphons, were excluded from the earlier analysis of roughly 580 of the donors. Roughly uniform sequencing depth across donors was assumed in presence/absence analyses, although this assumption may not hold.

The cohort comprised more than 550 healthy bone marrow donors. At the time of sampling, every cohort member was nominally healthy, though immune exposures that went unrecorded were likely present. The donor was CMV seronegative and belonged to the group of 352 seronegative cohort members. A peripheral blood sample was collected from each donor, and TCR beta sequencing was performed on peripheral blood mononuclear cells. Genomic DNA was extracted from the blood cell samples with the Qiagen DNeasy Blood Extraction Kit. Library generation was performed with the immunoSEQ multiplex PCR assay. For the multiplex PCR, a mixture combining 60 forward primers for TCR Vbeta segments and 13 reverse primers for TCR Jbeta segments was used. A multiplex PCR assay on genomic DNA amplified the CDR3 region of rearranged TCR beta genes. Amplified TCR beta libraries were sequenced as 87-base-pair reads on the Illumina HiSeq System. In the original analysis: A later analysis tallied around 80 million unique TCR beta chains across the 700 or so repertoires, and about 10 million of those chains were shared by two or more donors. A nearest-neighbor algorithm error-corrected the raw reads and collapsed the reads into unique sequences, merging closely related sequences to remove PCR and sequencing errors. CDR3 sequences were aligned to IMGT reference sequences to assign V, D and J gene segments. For a sequence to be retained, a match of at least six nucleotides was required to both a V gene segment and a J gene segment. Rearrangements were called productive when the CDR3 lacked stop codons and stayed in frame with V and J; all others were non-productive. Following IMGT convention, CDR3 was defined as the stretch from the second conserved V-encoded cysteine up to the conserved J-encoded phenylalanine. In an earlier analysis of around 570 of the donors, sequences lacking an unambiguous match to a single V gene segment were excluded. In an earlier analysis of more than 500 of the donors, a V segment was called functional when productive rearrangements were above 56.7%, and segregating when the standard deviation between donors exceeded 5%. A statistical classification framework was built to diagnose cytomegalovirus status from the catalog of TCR beta chain sequences. In a later analysis, TCR nucleotide sequences were compared against IMGT/GENE-DB human TR gene sequences so that V and J genes could be assigned. Using the TCRdist pipeline, a later analysis assigned CDR3 sequences along with most-parsimonious VDJ recombination scenarios. In a later analysis, each TCR beta chain was defined by its CDR3 amino acid sequence together with its V-gene family, and reads lacking a unique V-gene family were excluded. A later analysis removed nearly 600 highly shared, low-generation-probability nucleotide sequences to deal with suspected cross-contamination and a sequencing artifact. In a later analysis, a clonal expansion index was calculated for each public chain from normalized within-repertoire ranks of inferred template counts. In a later analysis, generation probabilities were computed with a VDJ recombination model fitted to out-of-frame rearrangements, and the resulting probabilities were checked against IGoR. Hypergeometric tests were used in a later analysis to score TCR-TCR, TCR-HLA and TCR-CMV co-occurrence, with a repertoire-size bias correction applied to the TCR pairs. In a later analysis, false discovery rates were estimated by permuting HLA or CMV assignments 20 times. In a later analysis, co-occurring TCRs were grouped using DBSCAN, and TCRdist sequence similarity was added for clustering within HLA-allele-positive subsets. For co-occurrence clustering, repertoires with fewer than 30,000 or more than 120,000 public chains were excluded, along with roughly 5 repertoires with anomalous nucleotide sharing. The table was pulled from immuneACCESS by TCRdb, which kept in-frame rearrangements only. Such tables lose some clones; where checked, under half of the loss comes from unresolved V genes, and the rest has no known cause. V, J and clone size reflect that table, while D and trimming were determined from the DNA. This sample comprises 150,000 to 200,000 clones, about 90% of them detected only once. Less than 1.3% of the sample lies in the top ten.

To note about this clone: Its antigen is unknown. The input lacks base qualities; no much larger clone sits a single base away.

This sequence uses TRBV9 and TRBJ2-2, with no confident D gene call. This receptor was taken from a boy younger than 10 in good health and CMV-seronegative. Sequenced material: PBMCs. The CDR3 corresponds to CASSTPTTGELFF. The nucleotides are TGTGCCAGCAGCACCCCCACAACCGGGGAGCTGTTTTTT.